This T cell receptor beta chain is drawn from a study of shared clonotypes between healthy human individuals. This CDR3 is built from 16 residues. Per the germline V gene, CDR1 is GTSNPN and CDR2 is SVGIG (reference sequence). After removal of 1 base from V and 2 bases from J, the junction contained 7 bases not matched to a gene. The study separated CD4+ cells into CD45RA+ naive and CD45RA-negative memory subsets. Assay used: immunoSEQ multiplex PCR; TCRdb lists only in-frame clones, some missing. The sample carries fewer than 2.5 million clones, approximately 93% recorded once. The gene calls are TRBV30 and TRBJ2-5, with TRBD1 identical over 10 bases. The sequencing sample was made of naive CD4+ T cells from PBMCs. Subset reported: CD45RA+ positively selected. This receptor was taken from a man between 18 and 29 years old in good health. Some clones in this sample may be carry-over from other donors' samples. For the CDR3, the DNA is TGTGCCTGGAGTGCCCGGACAGGGGGGATGCAAGAGACCCAGTACTTC. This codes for CAWSARTGGMQETQYF.